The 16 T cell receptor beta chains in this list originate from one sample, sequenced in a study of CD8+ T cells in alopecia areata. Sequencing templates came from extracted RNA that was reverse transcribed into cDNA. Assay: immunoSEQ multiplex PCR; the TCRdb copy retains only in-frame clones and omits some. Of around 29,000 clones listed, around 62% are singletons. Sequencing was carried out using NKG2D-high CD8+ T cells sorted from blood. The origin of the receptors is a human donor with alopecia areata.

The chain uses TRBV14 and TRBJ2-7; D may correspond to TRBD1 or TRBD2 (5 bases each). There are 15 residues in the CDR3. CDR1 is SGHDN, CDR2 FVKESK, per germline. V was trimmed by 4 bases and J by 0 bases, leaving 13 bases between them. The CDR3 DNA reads TGTGCCAGCAGCCCAGGACGGGGCACCTCCTACGAGCAGTACTTC. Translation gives CASSPGRGTSYEQYF. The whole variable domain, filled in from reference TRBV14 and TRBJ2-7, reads EAGVTQFPSHSVIEKGQTVTLRCDPISGHDNLYWYRRVMGKEIKFLLHFVKESKQDESGMPNNRFLAERTGGTYSTLKVQPAELEDSGVYFCASSPGRGTSYEQYFGPGTRLTVT.

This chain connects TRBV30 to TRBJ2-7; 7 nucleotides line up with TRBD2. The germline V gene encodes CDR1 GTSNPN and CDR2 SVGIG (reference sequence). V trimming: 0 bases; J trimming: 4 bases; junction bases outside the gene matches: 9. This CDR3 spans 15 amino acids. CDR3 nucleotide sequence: TGTGCCTGGAGTGTACCATCTCGGGGGGAATACGAGCAGTACTTC. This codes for CAWSVPSRGEYEQYF.

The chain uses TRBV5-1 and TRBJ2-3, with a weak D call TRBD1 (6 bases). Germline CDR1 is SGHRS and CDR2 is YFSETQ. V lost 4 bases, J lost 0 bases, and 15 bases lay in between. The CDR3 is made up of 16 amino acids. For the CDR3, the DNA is TGCGCCAGCAGCGGCGAAGGGGACACAAGCACAGATACGCAGTATTTT. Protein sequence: CASSGEGDTSTDTQYF.

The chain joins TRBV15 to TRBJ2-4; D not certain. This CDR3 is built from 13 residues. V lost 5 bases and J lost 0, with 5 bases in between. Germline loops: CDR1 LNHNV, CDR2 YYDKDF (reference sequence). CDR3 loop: CATSPEAKNIQYF. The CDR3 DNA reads TGTGCCACCAGCCCGGAAGCCAAAAACATTCAGTACTTC. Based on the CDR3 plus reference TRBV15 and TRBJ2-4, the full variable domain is DAMVIQNPRYQVTQFGKPVTLSCSQTLNHNVMYWYQQKSSQAPKLLFHYYDKDFNNEADTPDNFQSRRPNTSFCFLDIRSPGLGDTAMYLCATSPEAKNIQYFGAGTRLSVL.

In DNA, the CDR3 is TGTGCCAGCAGCTTGAGACAGTACGAAGGATACACCTTC. It specifies CASSLRQYEGYTF. The chain is built from TRBV7-2 and TRBJ1-2, with D perhaps TRBD1 (5 bases). V lost 3 bases, J lost 11 bases, and 16 bases lay in between. The CDR3 extends over 13 amino acids. The V gene's germline CDR1 is SGHTA and CDR2 FQGNSA. The full variable domain, its missing parts supplied by reference TRBV7-2 and TRBJ1-2, is GAGVSQSPSNKVTEKGKDVELRCDPISGHTALYWYRQSLGQGLEFLIYFQGNSAPDKSGLPSDRFSAERTGGSVSTLTIQRTQQEDSAVYLCASSLRQYEGYTFGSGTRLTVV.

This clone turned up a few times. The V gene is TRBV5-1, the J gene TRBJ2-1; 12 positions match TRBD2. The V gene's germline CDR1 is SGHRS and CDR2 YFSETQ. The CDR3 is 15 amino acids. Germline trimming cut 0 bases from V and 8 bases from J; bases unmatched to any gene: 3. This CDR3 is CASSLAASGGDEQFF. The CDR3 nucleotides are TGCGCCAGCAGCTTGGCCGCTAGCGGGGGGGATGAGCAGTTCTTC.

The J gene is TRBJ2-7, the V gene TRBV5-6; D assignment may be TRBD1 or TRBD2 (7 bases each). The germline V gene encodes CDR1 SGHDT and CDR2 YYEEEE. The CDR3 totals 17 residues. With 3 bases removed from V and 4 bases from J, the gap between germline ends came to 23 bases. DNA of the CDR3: TGTGCCAGCAGCTCAACACACAGGGAGGGACAGAAATACGAGCAGTACTTC. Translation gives CASSSTHREGQKYEQYF.

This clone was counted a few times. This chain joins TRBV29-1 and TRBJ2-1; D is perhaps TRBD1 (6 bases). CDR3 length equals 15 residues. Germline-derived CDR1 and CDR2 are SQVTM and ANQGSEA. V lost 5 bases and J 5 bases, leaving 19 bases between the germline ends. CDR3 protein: CSVNLGQLINNEQFF. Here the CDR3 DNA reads TGCAGCGTTAACCTAGGACAGCTAATAAACAATGAGCAGTTCTTC.

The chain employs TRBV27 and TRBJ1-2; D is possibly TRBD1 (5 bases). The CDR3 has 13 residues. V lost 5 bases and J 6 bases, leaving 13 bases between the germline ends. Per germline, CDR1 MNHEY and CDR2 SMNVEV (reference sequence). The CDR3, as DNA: TGTGCCAGCAGTCCGGGGGAGGTAGATGGCTACACCTTC. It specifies CASSPGEVDGYTF.

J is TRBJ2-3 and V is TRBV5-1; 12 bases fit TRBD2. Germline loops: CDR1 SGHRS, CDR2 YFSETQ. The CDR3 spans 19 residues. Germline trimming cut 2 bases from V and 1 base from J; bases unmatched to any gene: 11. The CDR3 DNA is TGCGCCAGCAGCTTTCTTCTAGCGGGAGGGCCGTCGGGCACAGATACGCAGTATTTT. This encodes CASSFLLAGGPSGTDTQYF.

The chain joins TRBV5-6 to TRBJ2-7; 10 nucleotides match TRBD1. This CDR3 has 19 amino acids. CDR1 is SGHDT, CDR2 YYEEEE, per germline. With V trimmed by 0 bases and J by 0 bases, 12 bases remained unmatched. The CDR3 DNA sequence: TGTGCCAGCAGCTTGGTGGACAGGGGGAGGGGACTGGACTCCTACGAGCAGTACTTC. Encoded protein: CASSLVDRGRGLDSYEQYF. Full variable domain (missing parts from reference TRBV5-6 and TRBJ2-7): DAGVTQSPTHLIKTRGQQVTLRCSPKSGHDTVSWYQQALGQGPQFIFQYYEEEERQRGNFPDRFSGHQFPNYSSELNVNALLLGDSALYLCASSLVDRGRGLDSYEQYFGPGTRLTVT.

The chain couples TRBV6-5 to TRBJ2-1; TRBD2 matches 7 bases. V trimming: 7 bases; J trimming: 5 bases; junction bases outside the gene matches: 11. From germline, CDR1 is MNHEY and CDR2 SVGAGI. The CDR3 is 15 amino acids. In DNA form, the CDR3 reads TGTGCCAGCACCCGGGACTATCCTCTCGACAATGAGCAGTTCTTC. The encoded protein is CASTRDYPLDNEQFF.

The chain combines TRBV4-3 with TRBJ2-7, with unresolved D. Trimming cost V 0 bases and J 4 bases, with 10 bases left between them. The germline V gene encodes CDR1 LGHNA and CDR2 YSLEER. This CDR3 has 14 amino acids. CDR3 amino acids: CASSQEIGDYEQYF. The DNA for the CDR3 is TGCGCCAGCAGCCAAGAGATTGGGGATTACGAGCAGTACTTC.

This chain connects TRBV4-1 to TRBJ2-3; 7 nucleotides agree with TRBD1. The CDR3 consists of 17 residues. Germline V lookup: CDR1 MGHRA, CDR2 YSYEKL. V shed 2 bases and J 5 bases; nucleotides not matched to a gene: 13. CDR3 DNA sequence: TGCGCCAGCAGCCAAAAAGGGGGCGCGCCTGGGGGAGATACGCAGTATTTT. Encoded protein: CASSQKGGAPGGDTQYF.

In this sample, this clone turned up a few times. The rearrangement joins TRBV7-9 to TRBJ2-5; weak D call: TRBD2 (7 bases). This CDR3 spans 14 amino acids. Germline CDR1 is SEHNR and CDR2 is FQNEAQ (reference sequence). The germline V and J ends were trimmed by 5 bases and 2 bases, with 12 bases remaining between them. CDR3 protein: CASSRAGHQETQYF. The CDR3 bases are TGTGCCAGCAGCCGAGCGGGACATCAAGAGACCCAGTACTTC.

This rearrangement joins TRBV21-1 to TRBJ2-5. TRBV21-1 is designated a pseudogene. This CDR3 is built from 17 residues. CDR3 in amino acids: CASSNKSVGTSQETQYF. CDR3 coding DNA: TGTGCCAGCAGCAATAAATCGGTCGGAACTTCTCAAGAGACCCAGTACTTC.